Below are 9 T cell receptor beta chains sequenced from a single sample in a study of shared clonotypes between healthy human individuals. Profiled with immunoSEQ multiplex PCR; TCRdb holds only in-frame clones, not every one. This table has over 850,000 clones, around three quarters appearing once. The sequenced sample was memory CD4+ T cells from PBMCs. Sample subset: CD45RA-negative fraction. The receptors stem from a man aged 18 to 29 in good health. Some clones in this sample may be carry-over from other donors' samples.

Details on this clone: The same CDR3 also results from other DNA sequences found in this sample. This sequence joins TRBV9 and TRBJ2-3; D call uncertain. CDR1 and CDR2 from the germline V gene are SGDLS and YYNGEE. V lost 1 base and J lost 6, with 9 bases in between. This CDR3 region has 13 residues. This CDR3 is CASSVSPSDTQYF. CDR3 in DNA: TGTGCCAGCAGCGTATCCCCTTCGGATACGCAGTATTTT.

This clone was observed at least ten times. The V call is TRBV10-2, the J call TRBJ1-1; D possibly corresponds to TRBD1 (5 bases). V lost 6 bases and J lost 3, with 5 bases in between. CDR3 length: 11 residues. Germline V CDR1 and CDR2: WSHSY, SAAADI. CDR3 region: CASRGHTEAFF. The CDR3 DNA is TGCGCCAGCAGGGGGCACACTGAAGCTTTCTTT.

This chain uses TRBV7-2 with TRBJ2-7, with no clear D. V was pared by 5 bases and J by 3 bases, with 14 bases between. CDR3 size: 14 residues. Germline CDR1 and CDR2: SGHTA and FQGNSA. CDR3 loop: CASSISPTSYEQYF. The CDR3 DNA is TGTGCCAGCAGCATCTCCCCCACGAGCTACGAGCAGTACTTC.

As for this clone: Other DNA sequences in this sample translate to the same CDR3. This sequence joins TRBV5-1 and TRBJ2-1; 12 positions agree with TRBD2. Germline-derived CDR1 and CDR2 are SGHRS and YFSETQ. Trimming cost V 3 bases and J 7 bases; bases outside gene matches: 2. This CDR3 is built from 14 residues. The chain's CDR3 is CASSYGTSGNEQFF. The CDR3 DNA is TGCGCCAGCAGCTACGGGACTAGCGGGAATGAGCAGTTCTTC.

In the case of this clone: With a much larger clone just one base away, this may be a read error. This sequence joins TRBV5-5 and TRBJ2-7; no reliable D call. The V gene lost 1 base and the J gene lost 3 bases, with 8 bases spanning the gap. The CDR3 loop spans 13 amino acids. Germline CDR1 and CDR2: SGHKS and YYEKEE (reference sequence). In DNA form, the CDR3 reads TGTGCCAGCAGCTTGCCCCCCCTCTACGAGCAGTACTTC. This encodes CASSLPPLYEQYF.

This clone has just a few counts. The rearrangement uses TRBV18 and TRBJ2-7; 10 bases line up with TRBD1. Germline CDR1 and CDR2: KGHSH and LQKENI. The CDR3 has 17 amino acids. V lost 2 bases to trimming and J lost 3 bases; unmatched junction nucleotides: 10. CDR3 sequence reads: CASSPIARTGGVYEQYF. The CDR3 DNA reads as TGTGCCAGCTCACCAATCGCGAGGACAGGGGGTGTCTACGAGCAGTACTTC.

The chain carries TRBV18 and TRBJ1-4; D unresolved. V was shortened by 3 bases and J by 8 bases, with 10 bases between the two germline ends. Germline V gives CDR1 KGHSH, CDR2 LQKENI. The length of the CDR3 is 13 residues. CDR3 protein: CASSPSVREKLFF. The CDR3 DNA follows: TGTGCCAGCTCACCCTCCGTCCGGGAAAAACTGTTTTTT.

V gene TRBV7-3 combines with J gene TRBJ2-3, with 11 nucleotides matching TRBD2. CDR1 and CDR2 from the germline V gene are SGHTA and FQGTGA. The CDR3 is 22 amino acids. The V gene end was trimmed by 8 bases and the J gene end by 0 bases; junction bases not matched to a gene: 25. The CDR3 DNA reads TGTGCCAGCTTTGGGTTCGGGTTGGGACTAGCGGTATCGGAGACAAGCACAGATACGCAGTATTTT. Its protein product is CASFGFGLGLAVSETSTDTQYF.

The chain has TRBV19 and TRBJ2-5, with D unclear. Germline assignment: CDR1 LNHDA and CDR2 SQIVND (reference sequence). Trimming took 10 bases from V and 5 from J, leaving 23 bases between them. This CDR3 spans 15 amino acids. The chain's CDR3 is CATRKDRFGSETQYF. CDR3 bases: TGTGCCACTAGGAAGGATCGTTTTGGATCGGAGACCCAGTACTTC.